One sample yielded the 13 T cell receptor beta chains listed below, sequenced in a study of CD8+CD57+ T cells in acquired aplastic anemia. Genomic DNA provided the template from which TCR beta VDJ and CDR3 profiles were obtained. TCRdb recomputed calls from the reads with MiXCR, one row per CDR3 protein. Of about 160,000 distinct CDR3 sequences listed, roughly 48% are singletons. The sequenced sample consisted of sorted CD4+, CD8+, or CD8+CD57+ T cells (not recorded which) from PBMCs. All receptors derive from a human donor in good health.

At least ten counts were recorded for this clonotype. The chain has TRBV7-9 and TRBJ1-1; D ambiguous. Germline V lookup: CDR1 SEHNR, CDR2 FQNEAQ (reference sequence). V lost 3 bases and J 7 bases, leaving 6 bases between the germline ends. There are 11 residues in the CDR3. Written as DNA, the CDR3 is TGTGCCAGCAGCTTGCGTAGTGAAGCTTTCTTT. Amino acids: CASSLRSEAFF. Combining the CDR3 with reference TRBV7-9 and TRBJ1-1 gives the whole variable domain DTGVSQNPRHKITKRGQNVTFRCDPISEHNRLYWYRQTLGQGPEFLTYFQNEAQLEKSRLLSDRFSAERPKGSFSTLEIQRTEQGDSAMYLCASSLRSEAFFGQGTRLTVV.

The chain recombines TRBV20-1 with TRBJ2-7, with 11 nucleotides matching TRBD1. After removal of 3 bases from V and 6 bases from J, the junction contained 7 bases not matched to a gene. The CDR3 contains 14 residues. The germline V gene has CDR1 DFQATT and CDR2 SNEGSKA (reference sequence). The CDR3 DNA is TGCAGTGCTAGTCCCGGGACAGGGGGATTCGAGCAGTACTTC. This codes for CSASPGTGGFEQYF.

This chain links TRBV18 with TRBJ1-2; 8 positions match TRBD1. The germline CDR1 and CDR2 sequences are KGHSH and LQKENI. CDR3 size: 17 residues. Trimming cost V 2 bases and J 2 bases; bases outside gene matches: 10. The CDR3 spells CASSPTGQGIKNYGYTF. DNA of the CDR3: TGTGCCAGCTCACCAACTGGACAGGGCATTAAAAACTATGGCTACACCTTC. The full variable domain, rest sourced from reference TRBV18 and TRBJ1-2, is NAGVMQNPRHLVRRRGQEARLRCSPMKGHSHVYWYRQLPEEGLKFMVYLQKENIIDESGMPKERFSAEFPKEGPSILRIQQVVRGDSAAYFCASSPTGQGIKNYGYTFGSGTRLTVV.

This sequence joins TRBV20-1 and TRBJ1-2, with D unclear. This CDR3 is built from 11 residues. Trimming cost V 0 bases and J 6 bases, with 5 bases left between them. Germline CDR1 and CDR2: DFQATT and SNEGSKA (reference sequence). CDR3 loop: CSARDIHGYTF. CDR3 nucleotides: TGCAGTGCTAGAGACATTCATGGCTACACCTTC.

This clonotype came up a few times. The rearrangement joins TRBV28 to TRBJ2-1, with 10 bases fitting TRBD2. The CDR3 has 15 residues. Losses at the gene ends were 2 bases for V and 9 bases for J; bases not matched to a gene: 7. In germline, CDR1 is MDHEN, CDR2 SYDVKM. In nucleotides, the CDR3 is TGTGCCAGCAGTTTACACCCTAGCGGGAGCGCTGAGCAGTTCTTC. Protein: CASSLHPSGSAEQFF.

The J gene is TRBJ2-7, the V gene TRBV10-3; tentative D call: TRBD1 (5 bases). The CDR3 contains 16 residues. The V end lost 7 bases, the J end lost 2 bases, and 21 bases lay between the germline ends. CDR1 and CDR2 (germline): ENHRY, SYGVKD. The CDR3 DNA is TGTGCCATCACTGGCAAAGCTAATAAGGGGACCTACGAGCAGTACTTC. Amino acid sequence: CAITGKANKGTYEQYF.

This clonotype showed up many times. This CDR3 reads CASSFGSPGGQETQYF. CDR3 in DNA: TGTGCCAGCAGCTTCGGAAGCCCGGGGGGACAAGAGACCCAGTACTTC. J is TRBJ2-5 and V is TRBV7-7; 7 bases are a match to TRBD2. In germline, CDR1 is SSHAT, CDR2 FNYEAQ (reference sequence). The V and J ends lost 3 bases and 2 bases, in that order; junction bases with no gene match: 9. The CDR3 is 16 residues long.

This clonotype was counted only a few times. V is TRBV15 and J is TRBJ2-3; possible D gene TRBD2, 7 bases. From germline, CDR1 is LNHNV and CDR2 YYDKDF (reference sequence). There are 14 residues in the CDR3. The V end lost 6 bases, the J end lost 1 base, and 11 bases lay between the germline ends. The CDR3 DNA is TGTGCCACCAGGGGGAGGGGGGGCACAGATACGCAGTATTTT. This codes for CATRGRGGTDTQYF.

CDR3 DNA sequence: TGTGCCAGCAGCTCAGGGGCGCTTGAAGCTTTCTTT. Amino acids: CASSSGALEAFF. The chain couples TRBV5-6 to TRBJ1-1; the D gene is possibly TRBD1 (6 bases). Germline V gene data show CDR1 as SGHDT and CDR2 as YYEEEE. The ends were cut back, 3 bases at V and 7 bases at J, with 10 bases in the middle. The CDR3 runs 12 residues.

The gene calls are TRBV7-2 and TRBJ1-1, with 8 bases lining up with TRBD1. The CDR3 covers 14 residues. Germline CDR1 reads SGHTA; CDR2 reads FQGNSA. The J segment lost 5 bases and the V segment lost 5 bases, leaving 7 bases of the junction unmatched. The CDR3 reads CASSHTGGGTEAFF. The DNA of the CDR3 is TGTGCCAGCAGCCACACAGGGGGGGGTACTGAAGCTTTCTTT.

This chain uses TRBV7-2 with TRBJ2-5, with a possible D match to TRBD1 (5 bases). The germline V and J ends were trimmed by 3 bases and 2 bases, with 13 bases remaining between them. The CDR3 sequence is 15 residues long. The germline V gene encodes CDR1 SGHTA and CDR2 FQGNSA. For the CDR3, the DNA is TGTGCCAGCAGCTTTAGCAGGGAAAAGCAAGAGACCCAGTACTTC. It yields the protein CASSFSREKQETQYF.

The chain combines TRBV19 with TRBJ1-1; a possible D gene is TRBD1 (5 bases). From germline, CDR1 is LNHDA and CDR2 SQIVND (reference sequence). The V and J ends lost 4 bases and 1 base respectively, with 10 bases between them. The CDR3 length is 14 residues. CDR3 nucleotides: TGTGCCAGTAGTAGGGGGGGGAGGAACACTGAAGCTTTCTTT. It specifies CASSRGGRNTEAFF.

This clonotype was observed many times. The rearrangement links TRBV20-1 to TRBJ1-6; D call uncertain. Germline CDR1 and CDR2: DFQATT and SNEGSKA (reference sequence). V lost 2 bases to trimming and J lost 8 bases, with 13 bases between them. The CDR3 extends over 14 amino acids. The CDR3 region has the DNA TGCAGTGCTAGAACCGACTCCGGGGATTCACCCCTCCACTTT. As protein: CSARTDSGDSPLHF.